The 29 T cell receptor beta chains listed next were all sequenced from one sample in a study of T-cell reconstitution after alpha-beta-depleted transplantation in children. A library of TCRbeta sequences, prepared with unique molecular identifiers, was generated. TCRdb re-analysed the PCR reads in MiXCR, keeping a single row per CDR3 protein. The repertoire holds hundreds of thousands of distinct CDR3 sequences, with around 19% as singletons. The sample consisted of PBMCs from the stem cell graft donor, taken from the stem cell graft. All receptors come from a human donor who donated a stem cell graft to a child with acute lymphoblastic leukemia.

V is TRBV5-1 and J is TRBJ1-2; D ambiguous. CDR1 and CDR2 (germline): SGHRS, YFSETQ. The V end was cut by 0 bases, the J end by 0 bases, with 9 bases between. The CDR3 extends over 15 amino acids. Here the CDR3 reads CASSLVLDANYGYTF. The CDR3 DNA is TGCGCCAGCAGCTTGGTTCTTGACGCTAACTATGGCTACACCTTC.

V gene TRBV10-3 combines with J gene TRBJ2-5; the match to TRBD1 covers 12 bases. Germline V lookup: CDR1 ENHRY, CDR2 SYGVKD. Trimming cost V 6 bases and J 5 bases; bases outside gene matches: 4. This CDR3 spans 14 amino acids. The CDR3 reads CAIRGTGGLETQYF. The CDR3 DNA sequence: TGTGCCATCAGAGGGACAGGGGGCCTTGAGACCCAGTACTTC.

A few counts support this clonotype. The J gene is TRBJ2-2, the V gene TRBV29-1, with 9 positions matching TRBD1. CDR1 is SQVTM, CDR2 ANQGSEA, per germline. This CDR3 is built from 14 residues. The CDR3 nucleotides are TGCAGTGGGGAGGGGACAGGGTACACCGGGGAGCTGTTTTTT. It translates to CSGEGTGYTGELFF.

This CDR3 reads CASSQLAYSTDTQYF. CDR3 DNA sequence: TGTGCCAGCAGTCAACTAGCGTATAGCACAGATACGCAGTATTTT. This chain uses TRBV6-2 or TRBV6-3 with TRBJ2-3; 7 bases align to TRBD2. Germline lookup yields CDR1 MNHEY and CDR2 SVGEGT. The CDR3 consists of 15 residues. J gave up 0 bases and V 5 bases, and 5 bases lay outside the gene matches.

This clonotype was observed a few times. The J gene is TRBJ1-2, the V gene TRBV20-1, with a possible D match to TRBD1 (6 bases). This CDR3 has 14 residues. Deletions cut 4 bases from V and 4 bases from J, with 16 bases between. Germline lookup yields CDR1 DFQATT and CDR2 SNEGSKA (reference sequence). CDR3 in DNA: TGCAGTGCTACTCGGACAGACCGCGGCTATGGCTACACCTTC. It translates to CSATRTDRGYGYTF.

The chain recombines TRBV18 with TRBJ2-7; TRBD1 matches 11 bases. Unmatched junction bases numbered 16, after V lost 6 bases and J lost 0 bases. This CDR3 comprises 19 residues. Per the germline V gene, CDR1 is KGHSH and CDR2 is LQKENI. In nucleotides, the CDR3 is TGTGCCAGCTCCGTTTTAGGACAGGGGGCGGTCCAGGTCTCCTACGAGCAGTACTTC. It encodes CASSVLGQGAVQVSYEQYF.

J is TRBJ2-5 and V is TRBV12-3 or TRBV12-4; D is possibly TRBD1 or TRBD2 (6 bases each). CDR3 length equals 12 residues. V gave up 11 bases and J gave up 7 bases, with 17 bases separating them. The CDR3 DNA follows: TGTGCCCTCGGGGGCCCAGGCGCGACCCAGTACTTC. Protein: CALGGPGATQYF.

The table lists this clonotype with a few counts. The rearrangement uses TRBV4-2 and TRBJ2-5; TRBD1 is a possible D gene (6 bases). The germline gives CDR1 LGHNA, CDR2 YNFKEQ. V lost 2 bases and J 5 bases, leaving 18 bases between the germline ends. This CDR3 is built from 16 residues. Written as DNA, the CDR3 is TGTGCCAGCAGCCAACTTTTTGGCGGAAGGGGGGAGACCCAGTACTTC. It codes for CASSQLFGGRGETQYF.

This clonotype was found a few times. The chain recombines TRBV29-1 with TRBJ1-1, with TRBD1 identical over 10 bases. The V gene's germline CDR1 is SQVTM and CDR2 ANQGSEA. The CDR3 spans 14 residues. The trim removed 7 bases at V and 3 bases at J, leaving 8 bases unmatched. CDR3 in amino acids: CSALGQGPDTEAFF. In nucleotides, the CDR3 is TGCAGCGCCCTGGGACAGGGGCCCGACACTGAAGCTTTCTTT.

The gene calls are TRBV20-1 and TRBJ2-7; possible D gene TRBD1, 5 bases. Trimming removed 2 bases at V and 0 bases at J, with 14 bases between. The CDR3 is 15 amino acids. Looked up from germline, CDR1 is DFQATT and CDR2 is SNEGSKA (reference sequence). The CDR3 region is CSARMRRTSSYEQYF. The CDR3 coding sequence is TGCAGTGCTAGAATGCGGCGGACAAGCTCCTACGAGCAGTACTTC.

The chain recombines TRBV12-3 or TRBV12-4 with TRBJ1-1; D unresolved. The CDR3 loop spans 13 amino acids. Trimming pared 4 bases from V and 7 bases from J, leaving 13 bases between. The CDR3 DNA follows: TGTGCCAGCAGTTGGCCGGGCCGGGGTGAAGCTTTCTTT. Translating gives CASSWPGRGEAFF.

The CDR3 nucleotides are TGCGCCAGCAGCTTATCACAGGGAGTCGGCTATGGCTACACCTTC. Amino acids: CASSLSQGVGYGYTF. The chain couples TRBV5-1 to TRBJ1-2; a possible D gene is TRBD1 (6 bases). The CDR3 spans 15 residues. Germline CDR1 SGHRS, CDR2 YFSETQ. Deletions cut 2 bases from V and 4 bases from J, with 15 bases between.

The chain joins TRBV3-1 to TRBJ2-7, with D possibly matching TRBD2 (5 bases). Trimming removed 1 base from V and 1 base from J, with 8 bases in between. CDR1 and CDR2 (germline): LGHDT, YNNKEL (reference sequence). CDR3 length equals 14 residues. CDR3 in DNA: TGTGCCAGCAGCCAAGCTCGGGATTCCTACGAGCAGTACTTC. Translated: CASSQARDSYEQYF.

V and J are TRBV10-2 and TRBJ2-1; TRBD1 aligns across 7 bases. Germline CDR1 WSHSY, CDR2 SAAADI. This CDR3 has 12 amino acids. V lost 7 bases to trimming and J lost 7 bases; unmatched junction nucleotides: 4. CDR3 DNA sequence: TGCGCCAGCATGGCGACAGGGAATGAGCAGTTCTTC. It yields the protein CASMATGNEQFF.

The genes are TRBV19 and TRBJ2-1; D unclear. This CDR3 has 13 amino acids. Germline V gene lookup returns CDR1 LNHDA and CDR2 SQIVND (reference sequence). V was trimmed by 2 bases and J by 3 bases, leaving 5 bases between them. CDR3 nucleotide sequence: TGTGCCAGTAGTATAACTAACTACAATGAGCAGTTCTTC. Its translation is CASSITNYNEQFF.

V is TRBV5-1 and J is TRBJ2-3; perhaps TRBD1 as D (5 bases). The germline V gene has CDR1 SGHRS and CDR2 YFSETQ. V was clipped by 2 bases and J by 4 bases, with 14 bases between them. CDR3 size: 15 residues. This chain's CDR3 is CASSFSQGRSDTQYF. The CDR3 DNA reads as TGCGCCAGCAGCTTTTCGCAGGGCCGCTCAGATACGCAGTATTTT.

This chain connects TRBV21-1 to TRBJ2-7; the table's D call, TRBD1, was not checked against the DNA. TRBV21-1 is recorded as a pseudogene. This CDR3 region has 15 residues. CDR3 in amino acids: CASSKEAGQVYEQYF. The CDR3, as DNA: TGTGCCAGCAGCAAAGAGGCGGGACAGGTGTACGAGCAGTACTTC.

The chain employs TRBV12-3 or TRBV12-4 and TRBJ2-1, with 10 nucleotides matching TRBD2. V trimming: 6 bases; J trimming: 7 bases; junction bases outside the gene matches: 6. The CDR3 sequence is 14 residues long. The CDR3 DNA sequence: TGTGCCAGCAGAGCTAGCGGGAGCAGAAATGAGCAGTTCTTC. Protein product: CASRASGSRNEQFF.

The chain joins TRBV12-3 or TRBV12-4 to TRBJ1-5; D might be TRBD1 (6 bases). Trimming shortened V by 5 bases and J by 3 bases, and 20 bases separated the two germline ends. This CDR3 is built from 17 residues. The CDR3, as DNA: TGTGCCAGCAGTCCCAGTGCGGGGGCTCGAACCAATCAGCCCCAGCATTTT. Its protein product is CASSPSAGARTNQPQHF.

This chain's CDR3 is CASSVGASDHNEQFF. The CDR3 DNA reads as TGTGCCAGCAGCGTAGGGGCTAGCGATCACAATGAGCAGTTCTTC. J is TRBJ2-1 and V is TRBV9; TRBD2 is a possible D gene (6 bases). Per germline, CDR1 SGDLS and CDR2 YYNGEE. Trimming cost V 0 bases and J 5 bases, with 12 bases left between them. This CDR3 spans 15 amino acids.

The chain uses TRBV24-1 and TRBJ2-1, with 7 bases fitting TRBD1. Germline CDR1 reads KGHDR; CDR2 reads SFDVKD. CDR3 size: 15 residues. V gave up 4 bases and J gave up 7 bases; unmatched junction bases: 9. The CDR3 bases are TGTGCCACCAGTGACCGCAGGACAGGTTTGAATGAGCAGTTCTTC. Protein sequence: CATSDRRTGLNEQFF.

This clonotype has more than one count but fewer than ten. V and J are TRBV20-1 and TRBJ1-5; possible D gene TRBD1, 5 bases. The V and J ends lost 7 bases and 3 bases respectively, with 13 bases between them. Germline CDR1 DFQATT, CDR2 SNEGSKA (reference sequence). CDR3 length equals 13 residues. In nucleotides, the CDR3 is TGCAGTGACCCGGGACGTCTCAATCAGCCCCAGCATTTT. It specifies CSDPGRLNQPQHF.

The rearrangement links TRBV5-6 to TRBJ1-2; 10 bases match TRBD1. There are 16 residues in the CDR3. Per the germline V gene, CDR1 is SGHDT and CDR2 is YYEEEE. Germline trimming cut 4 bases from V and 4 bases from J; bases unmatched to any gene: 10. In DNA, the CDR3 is TGTGCCAGCAGCCACAACGACAGGGGGCAAAGCTATGGCTACACCTTC. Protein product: CASSHNDRGQSYGYTF.

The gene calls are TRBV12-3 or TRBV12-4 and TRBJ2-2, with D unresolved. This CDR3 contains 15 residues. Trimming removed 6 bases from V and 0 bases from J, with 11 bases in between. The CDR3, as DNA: TGTGCCAGCAGACCAGACACCACGAACACCGGGGAGCTGTTTTTT. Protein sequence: CASRPDTTNTGELFF.

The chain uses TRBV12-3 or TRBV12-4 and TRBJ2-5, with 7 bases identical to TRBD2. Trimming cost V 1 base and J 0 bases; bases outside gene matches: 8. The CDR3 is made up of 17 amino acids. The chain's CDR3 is CASSLGLAAPYQETQYF. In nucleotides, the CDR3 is TGTGCCAGCAGTTTAGGGCTAGCGGCCCCGTACCAAGAGACCCAGTACTTC.

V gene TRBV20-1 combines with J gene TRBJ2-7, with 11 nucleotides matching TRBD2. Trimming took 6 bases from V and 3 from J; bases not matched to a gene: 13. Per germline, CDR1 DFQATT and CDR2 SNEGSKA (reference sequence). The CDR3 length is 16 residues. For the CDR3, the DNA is TGCAGTGCACAGCCCTCGGGACTAGCGGTCGTCTACGAGCAGTACTTC. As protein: CSAQPSGLAVVYEQYF.

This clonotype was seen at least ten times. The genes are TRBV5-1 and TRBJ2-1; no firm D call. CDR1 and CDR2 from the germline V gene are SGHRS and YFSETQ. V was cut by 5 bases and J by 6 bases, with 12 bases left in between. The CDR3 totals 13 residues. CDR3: CASRSDGPNEQFF. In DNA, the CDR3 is TGCGCCAGCAGGAGTGACGGCCCCAATGAGCAGTTCTTC.

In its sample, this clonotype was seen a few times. The CDR3 DNA reads as TGTGCCAGCAGACCCGGGACAGGTGAAAAGGTGCGAGGCTACACCTTC. Its protein product is CASRPGTGEKVRGYTF. The chain carries TRBV7-9 and TRBJ1-2, with 8 bases lining up with TRBD1. This CDR3 comprises 16 residues. J was trimmed by 8 bases and V by 6 bases; bases with no gene match: 17. The germline V gene has CDR1 SEHNR and CDR2 FQNEAQ (reference sequence).

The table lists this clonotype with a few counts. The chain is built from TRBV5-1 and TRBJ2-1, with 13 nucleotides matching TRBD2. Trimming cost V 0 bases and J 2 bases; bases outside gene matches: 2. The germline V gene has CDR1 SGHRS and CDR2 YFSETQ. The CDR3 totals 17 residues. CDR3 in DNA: TGCGCCAGCAGCTTGGGGACTAGCGGGAGTCCCTACAATGAGCAGTTCTTC. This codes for CASSLGTSGSPYNEQFF.